The entry below gives a single TCR beta chain sequence along with its context. How the authors handled the data: Amplification with reference gene primers provided the estimates of nucleated cell counts. Clones were read by immunoSEQ multiplex PCR, and TCRdb kept only the in-frame ones, dropping some. Clonal size and the V and J genes are those of that table, whereas D and trimming came from the DNA. This sample yields some 330,000 clones, of which roughly 88% are seen a single time; roughly 4.1% belongs to the top ten. The data belong to a study of blood T cell repertoires in COVID-19. Study-level background: From T cells, B-cell-depleted T cells, or PBMCs came the material, which was cDNA or gDNA.

The germline CDR1 and CDR2 sequences are MNHEY and SVGEGT. With 0 bases clipped from V and 5 bases from J, the junction kept 7 bases outside the gene matches. This CDR3 contains 16 residues. This TCR was recovered from a woman between 45 and 60 years old with active or convalescent COVID-19. The gene calls are TRBV6-2 or TRBV6-3 and TRBJ2-1, with TRBD1 matching over 7 bases. The specimen was peripheral blood. CDR3 sequence reads: CASSYSHRGKDNEQFF. CDR3 sequence (DNA): TGTGCCAGCAGTTACTCTCACAGGGGTAAGGACAATGAGCAGTTCTTC.